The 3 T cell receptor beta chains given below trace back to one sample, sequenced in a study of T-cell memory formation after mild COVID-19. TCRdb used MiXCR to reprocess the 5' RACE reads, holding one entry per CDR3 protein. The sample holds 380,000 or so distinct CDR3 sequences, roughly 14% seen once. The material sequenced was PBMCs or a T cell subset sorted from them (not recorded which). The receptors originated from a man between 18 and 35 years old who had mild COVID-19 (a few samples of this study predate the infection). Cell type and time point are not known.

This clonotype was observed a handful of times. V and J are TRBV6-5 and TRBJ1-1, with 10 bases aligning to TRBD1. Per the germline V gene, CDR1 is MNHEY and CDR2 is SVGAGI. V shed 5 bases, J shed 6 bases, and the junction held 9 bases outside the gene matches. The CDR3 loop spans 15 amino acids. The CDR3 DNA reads TGTGCCAGCAGTGCCGGGGACAGGGGAGGCCCTGAAGCTTTCTTT. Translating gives CASSAGDRGGPEAFF.

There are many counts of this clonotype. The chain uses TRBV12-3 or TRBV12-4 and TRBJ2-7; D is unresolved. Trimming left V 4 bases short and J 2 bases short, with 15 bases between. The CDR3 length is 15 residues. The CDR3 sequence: CASSSTWRNAYEQYF. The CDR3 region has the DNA TGTGCCAGCAGTTCCACCTGGCGGAACGCCTACGAGCAGTACTTC.

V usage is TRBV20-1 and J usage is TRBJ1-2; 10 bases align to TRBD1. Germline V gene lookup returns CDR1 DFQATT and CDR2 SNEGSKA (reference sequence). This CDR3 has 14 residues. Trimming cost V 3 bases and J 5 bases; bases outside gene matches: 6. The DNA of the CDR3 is TGCAGTGCTAGTGGGACAGGGGCTAGATATGGCTACACCTTC. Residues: CSASGTGARYGYTF.